The 5 T cell receptor beta chains given below trace back to one sample, sequenced in a study of Ad26.COV2.S vaccination and SARS-CoV-2 variants. The assay was immunoSEQ multiplex PCR, and TCRdb's table has in-frame clones only and misses some. The repertoire holds roughly 380,000 clones, with 85% to 90% as singletons. The treatment denotes: around 19 received Ad26.COV2.S at low or high dose, single or two shots; roughly five received placebo; per-sample allocation not given. Sampling happened 63 days after the first vaccine or placebo injection. The sample consisted of peripheral blood, taken in a trial of Ad26.COV2.S vaccine versus placebo. The receptor source for this set is a person aged 18-65 years who received the Ad26.COV2.S COVID-19 vaccine or a placebo.

J is TRBJ2-3 and V is TRBV18; TRBD2 aligns across 9 bases. Trimming took 1 base from V and 1 from J; bases not matched to a gene: 0. The germline CDR1 and CDR2 sequences are KGHSH and LQKENI. CDR3 size: 15 residues. The CDR3 is CASSPQRGGTDTQYF. CDR3 nucleotide sequence: TGTGCCAGCTCACCACAGCGGGGGGGCACAGATACGCAGTATTTT. Full variable domain (outside the CDR3, taken from reference TRBV18 and TRBJ2-3): NAGVMQNPRHLVRRRGQEARLRCSPMKGHSHVYWYRQLPEEGLKFMVYLQKENIIDESGMPKERFSAEFPKEGPSILRIQQVVRGDSAAYFCASSPQRGGTDTQYFGPGTRLTVL.

The rearrangement uses TRBV5-6 and TRBJ1-2; TRBD1 aligns across 8 bases. The trim removed 0 bases at V and 6 bases at J, leaving 1 base unmatched. The CDR3 extends over 13 amino acids. Germline loops: CDR1 SGHDT, CDR2 YYEEEE. In DNA, the CDR3 is TGTGCCAGCAGCTTGGTGGGACAGGATGGCTACACCTTC. It encodes CASSLVGQDGYTF.

The rearrangement joins TRBV6-5 to TRBJ2-1, with TRBD2 identical over 14 bases. The CDR3 runs to 16 residues. Germline V gene sequence: CDR1 MNHEY, CDR2 SVGAGI. The V gene end was trimmed by 2 bases and the J gene end by 9 bases; junction bases not matched to a gene: 6. The CDR3 bases are TGTGCCAGCAGTTACCTGACTAGCGGGGGGGAGGGTGAGCAGTTCTTC. This codes for CASSYLTSGGEGEQFF.

J is TRBJ1-6 and V is TRBV4-1, with 7 bases identical to TRBD1. With 1 base clipped from V and 6 bases from J, the junction kept 3 bases outside the gene matches. Germline V CDR1 and CDR2: MGHRA, YSYEKL. The CDR3 consists of 15 residues. CDR3 sequence: CASSQVGTVNSPLHF. In nucleotides, the CDR3 is TGCGCCAGCAGCCAAGTCGGGACAGTTAATTCACCCCTCCACTTT.

V and J are TRBV7-2 and TRBJ2-5; the D gene could be TRBD1 or TRBD2 (6 bases each). V shed 0 bases and J shed 6 bases, with 17 bases lying between them. Germline loops: CDR1 SGHTA, CDR2 FQGNSA. CDR3 size: 16 residues. The CDR3 region is CASSLASGAERKTQYF. As DNA, the CDR3 is TGTGCCAGCAGCTTAGCGTCGGGGGCAGAAAGGAAGACCCAGTACTTC.